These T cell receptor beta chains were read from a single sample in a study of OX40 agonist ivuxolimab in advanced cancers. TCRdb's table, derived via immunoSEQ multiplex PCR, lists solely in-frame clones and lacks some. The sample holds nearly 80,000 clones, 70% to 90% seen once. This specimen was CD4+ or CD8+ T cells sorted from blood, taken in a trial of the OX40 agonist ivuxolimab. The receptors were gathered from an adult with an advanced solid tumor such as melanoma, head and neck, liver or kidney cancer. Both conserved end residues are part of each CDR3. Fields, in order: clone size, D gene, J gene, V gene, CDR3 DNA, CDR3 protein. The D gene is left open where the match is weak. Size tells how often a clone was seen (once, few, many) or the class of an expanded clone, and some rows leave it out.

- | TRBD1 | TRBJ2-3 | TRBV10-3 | TGTGCCATCAGTGAAGGGGGCGCAGATACGCAGTATTTT | CAISEGGADTQYF
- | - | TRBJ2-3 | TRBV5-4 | TGTGCCAGCAGCTTGGGGAGATACACAGATACGCAGTATTTT | CASSLGRYTDTQYF
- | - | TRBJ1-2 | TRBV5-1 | TGCGCCAGCAGCTTGGACAGGGCAAACTATGGCTACACCTTC | CASSLDRANYGYTF
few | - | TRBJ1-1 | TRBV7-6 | TGTGCCAGCAGCTTAAGTCACCGAACCCCGGCTTTCTTT | CASSLSHRTPAFF
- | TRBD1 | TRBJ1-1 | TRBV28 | TGTGCCAGTTCCCAGGGGGGACATGTGAACACTGAAGCTTTCTTT | CASSQGGHVNTEAFF
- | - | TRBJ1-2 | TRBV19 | TGTGCCAGTAAAGCCCCGACAGCCGGCCCGTTTAGTATCCTCAGCTTC | CASKAPTAGPFSILSF
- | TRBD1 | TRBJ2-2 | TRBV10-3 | TGTGCCATCAGAGGGGACAGAACGAACACCGGGGAGCTGTTTTTT | CAIRGDRTNTGELFF
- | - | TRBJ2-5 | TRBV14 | TGTGCCAGCAGCCCCGTAAACCAAGAGACCCAGTACTTC | CASSPVNQETQYF
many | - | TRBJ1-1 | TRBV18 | TGTGCCAGCTCCCCCCGTACAGTGGATCCACAAAGACACACTGAAGCTTTCTTT | CASSPRTVDPQRHTEAFF
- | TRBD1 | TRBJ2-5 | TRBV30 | TGTGCCTGGAGGGACAGGGTGGCGACCCAGTACTTC | CAWRDRVATQYF
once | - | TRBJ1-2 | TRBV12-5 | TGTGCTAGTGGCCCAGGGAACTATGGCTACACCTTC | CASGPGNYGYTF
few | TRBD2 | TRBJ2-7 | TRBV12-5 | TGTGCTAGTGGTTTGTCCATAGCGGGGGGGACCCCTTCCTACGAGCAGTACTTC | CASGLSIAGGTPSYEQYF
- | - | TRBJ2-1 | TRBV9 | TGTGCCAGCAGCGCGGACGGGAAATACAATGAGCAGTTCTTC | CASSADGKYNEQFF
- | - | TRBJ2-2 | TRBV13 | TGTGCCAGCAGCTTAGGCTCGGACGAGACCGGGGAGCTGTTTTTT | CASSLGSDETGELFF
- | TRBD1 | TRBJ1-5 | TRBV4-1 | TGCGCCAGCAGCCCTCGACAGGGGCCAGGTAATCAGCCCCAGCATTTT | CASSPRQGPGNQPQHF
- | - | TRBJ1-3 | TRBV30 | TGTGCCTGGAGTCCACACCTGGGACTGACCTCTGGAAACACCATATATTTT | CAWSPHLGLTSGNTIYF
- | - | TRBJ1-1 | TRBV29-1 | TGCAGCGTTGAAAAGGGGGACACTGAAGCTTTCTTT | CSVEKGDTEAFF
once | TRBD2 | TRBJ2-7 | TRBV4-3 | TGCGCCAGCAGCCAAGCACTAGCGGGGGGCTACGAGCAGTACTTC | CASSQALAGGYEQYF
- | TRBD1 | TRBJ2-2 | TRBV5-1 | TGCGCCAGCAGCAAGACAGGGGGTGACGGGGAGCTGTTTTTT | CASSKTGGDGELFF
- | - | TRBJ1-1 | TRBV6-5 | TGTGCCAGCAGTTACTCCGTGGACACTGAAGCTTTCTTT | CASSYSVDTEAFF
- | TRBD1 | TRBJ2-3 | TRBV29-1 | TGCAGCGGGGGACAGGGGGCCTCAGATACGCAGTATTTT | CSGGQGASDTQYF
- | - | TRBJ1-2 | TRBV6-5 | TGTGCCAGCAGTTACCTGTACGACTATGGCTACACCTTC | CASSYLYDYGYTF
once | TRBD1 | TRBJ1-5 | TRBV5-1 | TGCGCCAGCAGCTACACAGGGGGCGATCAGCCCCAGCATTTT | CASSYTGGDQPQHF
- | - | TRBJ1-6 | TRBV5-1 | TGCGCCAGCAGCTTGGCCTCAAGGGGAGACTCACCCCTCCACTTT | CASSLASRGDSPLHF
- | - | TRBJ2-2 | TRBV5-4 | TGTGCCAGCAGCCCAGAGGCGGGGAGAACCGGGGAGCTGTTTTTT | CASSPEAGRTGELFF
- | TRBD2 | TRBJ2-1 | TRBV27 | TGTGCCAGCAGGGTAGCGGGGGGCGGGAATGAGCAGTTCTTC | CASRVAGGGNEQFF
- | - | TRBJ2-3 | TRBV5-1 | TGCGCCAGCAGCCCCACCGGGGGGCCCAATACGCAGTATTTT | CASSPTGGPNTQYF
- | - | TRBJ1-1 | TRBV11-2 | TGTGCCAGCAGCACCCCCAGCAGGTCGGGGAACACTGAAGCTTTCTTT | CASSTPSRSGNTEAFF
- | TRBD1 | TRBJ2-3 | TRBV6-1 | TGTGCCAGCAGTGACAGGGGGCCCACAGATACGCAGTATTTT | CASSDRGPTDTQYF
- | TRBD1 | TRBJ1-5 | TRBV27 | TGTGCCAGCAGTCCACGGACAGGGTTTAGCAATCAGCCCCAGCATTTT | CASSPRTGFSNQPQHF
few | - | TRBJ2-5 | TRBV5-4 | TGTGCCAGCAGCTTACCCTACGGAGAGACCCAGTACTTC | CASSLPYGETQYF
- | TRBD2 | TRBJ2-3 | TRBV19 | TGTGCCAGTAGTATAGATCTACCGACTAGCGGGGGCATGGCGCAGTATTTT | CASSIDLPTSGGMAQYF
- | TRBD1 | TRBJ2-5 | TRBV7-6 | TGTGCCAGCAGCCCCGGGCAGGGGGCATGGAAAGAGACCCAGTACTTC | CASSPGQGAWKETQYF
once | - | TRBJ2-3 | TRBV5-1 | TGCGCCAGCAGCTTGGTAGATAGAGATACGCAGTATTTT | CASSLVDRDTQYF
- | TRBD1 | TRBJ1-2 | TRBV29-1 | TGCAGCGCCCCGGACAGGGAGAACTATGGCTACACCTTC | CSAPDRENYGYTF
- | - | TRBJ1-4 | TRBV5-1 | TGCGCCAGCAGCTACGGGGCCTTTCAGGAAAAACTGTTTTTT | CASSYGAFQEKLFF
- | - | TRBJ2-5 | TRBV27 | TGTGCCAGCAGATCCTGGGGGAACCAAGAGACCCAGTACTTC | CASRSWGNQETQYF
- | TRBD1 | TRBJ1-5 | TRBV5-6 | TGTGCCAGCAGCTTAGGGGACAGGGTTGGACAGCCCCAGCATTTT | CASSLGDRVGQPQHF
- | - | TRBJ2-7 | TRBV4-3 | TGCGCCAGCAGCCCCTCGGGCGGTAGCTCCTACGAGCAGTACTTC | CASSPSGGSSYEQYF
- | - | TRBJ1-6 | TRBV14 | TGTGCCAGCAGCCAAGTGAATCTTTCACCCCTCCACTTT | CASSQVNLSPLHF
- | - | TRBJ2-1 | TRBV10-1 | TGCGCCAGCAGTGAGGGCACGGTTTACAATGAGCAGTTCTTC | CASSEGTVYNEQFF
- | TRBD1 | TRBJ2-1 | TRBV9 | TGTGCCAGCAGCGTGGAGGACAGGGGTCTCCCCTTGAGCTCCTACAATGAGCAGTTCTTC | CASSVEDRGLPLSSYNEQFF
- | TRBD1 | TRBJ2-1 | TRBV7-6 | TGTGCCAGCAGCCCCCGTACAGGGGAAAGCTCCTACAATGAGCAGTTCTTC | CASSPRTGESSYNEQFF
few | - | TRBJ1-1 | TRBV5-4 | TGTGCCAGCAGCTTGGCCGGGGGGGCACGAGAAGCTGAAGCTTTCTTT | CASSLAGGAREAEAFF
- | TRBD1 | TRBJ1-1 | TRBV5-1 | TGCGCCAGCAGCTCGGACGTGACAGGGATGGGCACTGAAGCTTTCTTT | CASSSDVTGMGTEAFF
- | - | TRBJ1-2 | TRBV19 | TGTGCCAGTAGTATTGGCTATGGCTACACCTTC | CASSIGYGYTF
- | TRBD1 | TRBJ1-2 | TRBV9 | TGTGCCAGCAGCGCCGACAGGGGGATAGGAGGCTACACCTTC | CASSADRGIGGYTF
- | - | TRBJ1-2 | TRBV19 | TGTGCCAGTACCCTATCAGGGGTAGGGAGCTATGGCTACACCTTC | CASTLSGVGSYGYTF
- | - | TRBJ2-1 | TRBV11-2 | TGTGCCAGCAGCGCAGGGGATTGGGGCAACAATGAGCAGTTCTTC | CASSAGDWGNNEQFF
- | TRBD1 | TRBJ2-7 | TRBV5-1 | TGCGCCAGCAGCTTTAAGGACAGGGGCAACGAGCAGTACTTC | CASSFKDRGNEQYF
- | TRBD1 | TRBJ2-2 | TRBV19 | TGTGCCAGTAGTATGGGGCGAGGCAGGGGGCGTTCCGGGGAGCTGTTTTTT | CASSMGRGRGRSGELFF
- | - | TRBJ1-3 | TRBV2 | TGTGCCAGCAGGCGGGGGCGAGAGAGCTCTGGAAACACCATATATTTT | CASRRGRESSGNTIYF
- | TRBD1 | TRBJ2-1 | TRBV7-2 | TGTGCCAGCAGCTTAGGGGGGACAGGCTACAATGAGCAGTTCTTC | CASSLGGTGYNEQFF
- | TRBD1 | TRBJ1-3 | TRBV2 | TGTGCCAGCAGTCTGGACAGGGGTGGAAACACCATATATTTT | CASSLDRGGNTIYF